This T cell receptor (beta chain) was identified during a study of blood T cell repertoires in COVID-19 (dated by TCRdb to 2020 to 2021). Describing the broader study: The collaborator samples originated in the United States, Italy and Spain and spanned the acute and convalescent phases of COVID-19. The prospective study material was composed of cDNA or gDNA derived from T cells, B-cell-depleted T cells, or PBMCs. Deeply sampled blood TCRbeta repertoires from subjects exposed to, actively infected with, or recovered from COVID-19 were included in the dataset. The repertoires were made available in a free public database intended to serve as a resource for research on the immune response to SARS-CoV-2. Samples came from the ongoing ImmuneRACE study (first 160 participants) plus 1,254 subjects from 6 global collaborators. A de-identified subject ID, COVID-19 status, age in years and sex were almost always included in the sample metadata. Where available, HLA class I and class II types were taken from metadata supplied by the sample provider and were not determined by assay-based typing.

Whole blood was collected in K2EDTA tubes by collaborating institutions according to the institutions' own protocols. For TCRbeta analysis, collaborator samples were shipped as frozen whole blood, as isolated PBMCs, or as DNA extracted from either sample type. The CDR3 spans 14 residues, from the cysteine through the phenylalanine. Of the read, only the CDR3 DNA is kept; its 42 bases are in frame from base 1. V is reduced by 7 bases and J by 7 bases, leaving a spacing of 17 bases between them. The germline V gene (reference sequence) provides CDR1 LNHDA and CDR2 SQIVND. The immunoSEQ Assay, a bias-controlled multiplex PCR, was used to amplify TCRbeta CDR3 regions from genomic DNA. Per the source publication's procedure: Nucleated cell counts per sample were estimated from amplification of reference gene primers within the assay. To quantify the absolute abundance of each unique TCRbeta CDR3 rearrangement, sequence reads were collapsed and filtered. For each sample, productive Simpson clonality was calculated as the square root of Simpson's diversity index across productive rearrangements. Not all clones reach the TCRdb copy of this immuneACCESS table, which keeps in-frame sequences only. Checked studies attribute under half of the gap to unresolved V genes and leave the rest unexplained. V and J calls and clone size are those listed in that table; D and trimming were worked out from the DNA. The sample includes approximately 270,000 clones, with approximately 85% observed a single time. About 10% of the sample rests with the top ten.

To note about this clone: Its antigen remains unidentified. No qualities accompany the bases; no much larger clone lies one base away.

Points the paper makes about the study in general: The quantity of clinical and demographic metadata differed by source and by participant and was supplied without curation.

Material for sequencing was peripheral blood. The sequence derives from a woman in her 70s with acute or convalescent COVID-19. In this chain, TRBV19 is recombined with TRBJ1-5; TRBD1 is perhaps the D gene, given 5 matching bases. The nucleotides are TGTGCCAGTAATATTCAGGGTTTGGGCCAGCCCCAGCATTTT. Translated, this is CASNIQGLGQPQHF.